The entry below describes one T cell receptor (beta chain). Its cognate antigen has yet to be identified. Base qualities are missing; no much larger clone stands one base away. This sample was included in a study of T cell repertoires in cytomegalovirus infection (dated by TCRdb to the late 2010s). About the full investigation: Donor HLA type was relevant to the analysis, because carriage of CMV infection together with the matching HLA type was indicated by public TCR beta signatures. Beyond this particular receptor, the publication reports: Carriers of CMV infection plus the relevant HLA type were discriminated by the cumulative frequency of public TCR beta family members in the study cohort and in an independent approximately 360-donor cohort. In the ex vivo response, HLA-C-restricted CMV-specific TCR beta clonotypes were dominant, and in two of eight donors the single most frequent clonotype came from this HLA-C-restricted group.

Sequenced on an Illumina HiSeq 1500. TCRdb trimmed the raw reads at Q25, called clones with MiXCR and kept productive beta chains. Identical CDR3 protein sequences are pooled into one entry, listed with their most common genes and DNA. Across this sample there are hundreds of thousands of distinct CDR3 sequences, with 20% to 25% seen only once. The ten largest account for roughly 8% of the sample. Trimming takes 4 bases off V and 4 bases off J; junction bases not matched to a gene: 6. The CDR3 has 14 amino acids, counting the end cysteine and phenylalanine. The sequence is cut down to CDR3 DNA, 42 bases in frame from base 1. The germline V gene encodes CDR1 SGDLS and CDR2 YYNGEE.

The TCR originated in a human donor in good health (CMV status not recorded). Some clones in this sample may be carry-over from other donors' samples. This chain joins TRBV9 to TRBJ1-2, and 8 junction bases match TRBD1. The sample consisted of CD8+ T cells from PBMCs. The bases are TGTGCCAGCAGCCCCCCCGGGACAGGCTATGGCTACACCTTC. Its translation reads: CASSPPGTGYGYTF.